This T cell receptor beta chain was sequenced for a study of response to subunit inactivated influenza vaccine. The CDR3 runs 12 residues. Looked up from germline, CDR1 is SGHVS and CDR2 is FQNEAQ. Trimming took off 5 bases at V and 4 bases at J, with 9 bases between the two ends. To note about this clonotype: What it binds is not known.

Study-level points and caveats: A suggestion made by the authors is that each seasonal influenza vaccination recruits few new T cells.

TCRdb re-derived calls from the RT-PCR reads in MiXCR, one entry per CDR3 protein. The data show around 520,000 distinct CDR3 sequences, less than 30% seen once. The sample was CD4+ T cells sorted from PBMCs, taken roughly 5 days after vaccination. This receptor was obtained from a man in his fifties who received an inactivated influenza vaccine. This chain connects TRBV7-8 to TRBJ2-7; D ambiguous. In DNA form, the CDR3 reads TGTGCCAGCAGCGGAAACGGGTACGAGCAGTACTTC. Amino acid sequence: CASSGNGYEQYF.